A single sample gave rise to the 13 T cell receptor beta chains below, sequenced in a study of blood T cell repertoires in COVID-19 (dated by TCRdb to the early 2020s). The library was built by means of the immunoSEQ multiplex PCR assay. This immuneACCESS table, as held by TCRdb, lists in-frame sequences with V and J called but not all clones. Of the missing ones, under half trace to an unresolved V gene in checked studies; the others have no known cause. The sample table shows 95,000 to 100,000 clones, and roughly 80% are seen once. The ten largest clones capture around a tenth of the sample. Sequenced input: peripheral blood. These receptors were collected from an elderly woman with acute or convalescent COVID-19.

The chain couples TRBV27 to TRBJ1-6, with TRBD1 identical over 10 bases. The CDR3 is made up of 16 amino acids. CDR1 is MNHEY and CDR2 is SMNVEV in the germline V gene (reference sequence). The ends lost 6 bases at V and 7 bases at J; junction bases unmatched: 9. This CDR3 is CASRTDRGISNSPLHF. CDR3 nucleotides: TGTGCCAGCAGAACGGACAGGGGGATTTCGAATTCACCCCTCCACTTT.

The chain couples TRBV10-3 to TRBJ2-7; maybe TRBD2 (6 bases). Germline assignment: CDR1 ENHRY and CDR2 SYGVKD. V was trimmed by 8 bases and J by 0 bases, leaving 14 bases between them. The length of the CDR3 is 14 residues. CDR3 loop: CAIRGPGVSYEQYF. CDR3 DNA: TGTGCCATCCGGGGACCGGGAGTCTCCTACGAGCAGTACTTC.

This rearrangement joins TRBV11-3 to TRBJ1-1, with D perhaps TRBD1 (6 bases). Germline V gives CDR1 SGHNT, CDR2 YENEEA. The CDR3 runs 13 residues. Trimming removed 5 bases from V and 3 bases from J, with 10 bases in between. CDR3 amino acids: CASSHDRYTEAFF. Written as DNA, the CDR3 is TGTGCCAGCAGCCACGACAGGTACACTGAAGCTTTCTTT. The whole variable domain, remainder taken from reference TRBV11-3 and TRBJ1-1, is EAGVVQSPRYKIIEKKQPVAFWCNPISGHNTLYWYLQNLGQGPELLIRYENEEAVDDSQLPKDRFSAERLKGVDSTLKIQPAELGDSAVYLCASSHDRYTEAFFGQGTRLTVV.

The gene calls are TRBV28 and TRBJ2-7; 8 nucleotides line up with TRBD1. CDR1 MDHEN and CDR2 SYDVKM come from the germline V gene. The CDR3 is made up of 15 amino acids. V was clipped by 6 bases and J by 2 bases; unmatched bases: 9. The CDR3 loop reads CASSSGQGVPYEQYV. As DNA, the CDR3 is TGTGCCAGCAGCTCCGGACAGGGTGTCCCCTACGAGCAGTACGTC.

The chain employs TRBV9 and TRBJ2-1, with 9 bases identical to TRBD2. CDR3 length: 14 amino acids. V dropped 10 bases and J dropped 3; count of bases not matched to a gene: 8. Germline loops: CDR1 SGDLS, CDR2 YYNGEE. CDR3 region: CASSAGGYYNEQFF. The CDR3 nucleotides read TGTGCCTCGTCCGCGGGGGGGTACTACAATGAGCAGTTCTTC.

The rearrangement uses TRBV9 and TRBJ1-2, with 11 bases fitting TRBD1. Germline V gene lookup returns CDR1 SGDLS and CDR2 YYNGEE. The CDR3 is 14 residues long. Trimming cost V 4 bases and J 8 bases; bases outside gene matches: 7. CDR3 DNA: TGTGCCAGCAGCTCCGGACAGGGGGCGTGGGGCTACACCTTC. It translates to CASSSGQGAWGYTF.

This clone was found once. The gene calls are TRBV10-2 and TRBJ1-1; 7 positions agree with TRBD1. The CDR3 is 15 residues long. CDR1 and CDR2 (germline): WSHSY, SAAADI. The V segment lost 5 bases and the J segment 0 bases; nucleotides outside the gene matches: 6. CDR3 region: CASSRQGPMNTEAFF. For the CDR3, the DNA is TGCGCCAGCAGTCGACAGGGTCCCATGAACACTGAAGCTTTCTTT.

This chain links TRBV2 with TRBJ1-2, with D possibly matching TRBD1 (6 bases). V lost 6 bases and J lost 3, with 11 bases in between. Germline CDR1 and CDR2: SNHLY and FYNNEI. The CDR3 has 13 amino acids. The CDR3 reads CASRRGSDYGYTF. The CDR3 DNA follows: TGTGCCAGCAGAAGGGGGTCTGACTATGGCTACACCTTC.

CDR3 amino acids: CASRLQTNTEAFF. CDR3 coding DNA: TGTGCCAGCAGGCTACAGACAAACACTGAAGCTTTCTTT. The chain joins TRBV2 to TRBJ1-1; no clear D gene. Germline assignment: CDR1 SNHLY and CDR2 FYNNEI. The CDR3 extends over 13 amino acids. Trimming pared 6 bases from V and 2 bases from J, leaving 10 bases between. Supplemented by reference TRBV2 and TRBJ1-1, the full variable domain reads EPEVTQTPSHQVTQMGQEVILRCVPISNHLYFYWYRQILGQKVEFLVSFYNNEISEKSEIFDDQFSVERPDGSNFTLKIRSTKLEDSAMYFCASRLQTNTEAFFGQGTRLTVV.

The sample holds one count of this clone. The CDR3 loop reads CASSDGGQGEAGELFF. CDR3 DNA sequence: TGTGCCAGCAGTGACGGGGGGCAGGGGGAGGCCGGGGAGCTGTTTTTT. The V and J genes are TRBV6-4 and TRBJ2-2, with TRBD1 as a possible D gene (7 bases). There are 16 residues in the CDR3. The V gene lost 2 bases and the J gene lost 6 bases, with 16 bases spanning the gap. Looked up from germline, CDR1 is MRHNA and CDR2 is SNTAGT.

This chain joins TRBV4-1 and TRBJ1-6; D possibly corresponds to TRBD1 (6 bases). V lost 0 bases and J 0 bases, leaving 9 bases between the germline ends. The CDR3 spans 17 residues. Germline CDR1 is MGHRA and CDR2 is YSYEKL. CDR3 amino acids: CASSQEDRSSYNSPLHF. CDR3 nucleotide sequence: TGCGCCAGCAGCCAAGAGGACAGAAGCTCCTATAATTCACCCCTCCACTTT.

This clone was seen only a few times. The chain uses TRBV19 and TRBJ1-4; 11 bases agree with TRBD1. This CDR3 has 15 residues. Trimming took 7 bases from V and 3 from J; bases not matched to a gene: 4. CDR1 and CDR2 (germline): LNHDA, SQIVND (reference sequence). The CDR3 coding sequence is TGTGCCAGTAATCCGGGACAGGGGGCTAATGAAAAACTGTTTTTT. Its protein is CASNPGQGANEKLFF. The full variable domain, its missing parts supplied by reference TRBV19 and TRBJ1-4, is DGGITQSPKYLFRKEGQNVTLSCEQNLNHDAMYWYRQDPGQGLRLIYYSQIVNDFQKGDIAEGYSVSREKKESFPLTVTSAQKNPTAFYLCASNPGQGANEKLFFGSGTQLSVL.

The table lists this clone with a count of one. The CDR3 bases are TGTGCCAGCAGCCCCATTCGAGGGGGCACTGAAGCTTTCTTT. Translating gives CASSPIRGGTEAFF. The chain has TRBV9 and TRBJ1-1; D might be TRBD1 (6 bases). The CDR3 is made up of 14 amino acids. Deletions cut 4 bases from V and 4 bases from J, with 14 bases between. Germline CDR1 SGDLS, CDR2 YYNGEE.